This TCR beta chain was captured by sequencing in a study of T cells in Graves' hyperthyroidism and ophthalmopathy. Findings and limits, study-wide: Appearing also in blood were most of the thyroid clonotypes expanded above 0.001.

CDR3 size: 13 residues. Germline CDR1 is MDHEN and CDR2 is SYDVKM. Trimming pared 5 bases from V and 5 bases from J, leaving 13 bases between. This clonotype was seen repeatedly, ten times or more. Its antigen is still unknown. Researchers took RNA transcripts and amplified the TCR beta CDR3 regions from them. Carried out on the TCR CDR3, a first-round RT-PCR used the HTBI primer set. Each CDR3 protein gets one entry after TCRdb re-called the multiplex PCR reads with MiXCR. This sample has 300,000 or so distinct CDR3 sequences, with about 17% found just once. Each person with ophthalmopathy scored at least 3 on the Clinical Activity Score, reached NOSPECS grade 4 or higher, and had been ill under 3 months. Extraction of PBMCs used approximately 10 ml of fresh peripheral blood.

The chain has TRBV28 and TRBJ2-7, with unresolved D. The specimen sequenced was blood. The TCR sequence derives from a woman aged 55-69 years with Graves' ophthalmopathy. The CDR3 region is CASSPPWSDEQYF. The CDR3 region has the DNA TGTGCCAGCAGTCCCCCGTGGAGCGACGAGCAGTACTTC.